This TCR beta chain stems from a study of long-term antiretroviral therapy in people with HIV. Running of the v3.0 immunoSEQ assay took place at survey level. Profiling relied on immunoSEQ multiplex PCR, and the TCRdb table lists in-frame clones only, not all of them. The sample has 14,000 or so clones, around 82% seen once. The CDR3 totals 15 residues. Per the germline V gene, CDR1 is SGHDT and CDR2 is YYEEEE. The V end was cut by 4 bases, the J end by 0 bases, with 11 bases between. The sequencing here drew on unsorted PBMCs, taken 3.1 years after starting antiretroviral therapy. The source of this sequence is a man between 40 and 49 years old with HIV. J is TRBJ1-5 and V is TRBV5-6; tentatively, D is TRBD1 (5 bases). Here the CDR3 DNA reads TGTGCCAGCAGCCACTGGGACGGTAGCAATCAGCCCCAGCATTTT. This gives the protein CASSHWDGSNQPQHF. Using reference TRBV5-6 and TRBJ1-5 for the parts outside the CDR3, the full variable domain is DAGVTQSPTHLIKTRGQQVTLRCSPKSGHDTVSWYQQALGQGPQFIFQYYEEEERQRGNFPDRFSGHQFPNYSSELNVNALLLGDSALYLCASSHWDGSNQPQHFGDGTRLSIL.